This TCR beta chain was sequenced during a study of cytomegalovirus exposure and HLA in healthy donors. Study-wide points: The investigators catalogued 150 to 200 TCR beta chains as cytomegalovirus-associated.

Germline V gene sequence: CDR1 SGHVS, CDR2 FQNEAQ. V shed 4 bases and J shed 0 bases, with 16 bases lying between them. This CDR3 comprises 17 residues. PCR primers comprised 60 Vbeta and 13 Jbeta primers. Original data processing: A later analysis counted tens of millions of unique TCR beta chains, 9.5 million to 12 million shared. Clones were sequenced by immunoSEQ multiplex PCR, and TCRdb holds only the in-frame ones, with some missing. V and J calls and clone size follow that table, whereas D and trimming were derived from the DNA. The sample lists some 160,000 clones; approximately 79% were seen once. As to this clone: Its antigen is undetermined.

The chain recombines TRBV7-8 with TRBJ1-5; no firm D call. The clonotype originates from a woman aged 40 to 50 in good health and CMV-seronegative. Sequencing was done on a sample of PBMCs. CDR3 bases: TGTGCCAGCAGCTCTAGGGAGGACTTAAATAGCAATCAGCCCCAGCATTTT. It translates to CASSSREDLNSNQPQHF.